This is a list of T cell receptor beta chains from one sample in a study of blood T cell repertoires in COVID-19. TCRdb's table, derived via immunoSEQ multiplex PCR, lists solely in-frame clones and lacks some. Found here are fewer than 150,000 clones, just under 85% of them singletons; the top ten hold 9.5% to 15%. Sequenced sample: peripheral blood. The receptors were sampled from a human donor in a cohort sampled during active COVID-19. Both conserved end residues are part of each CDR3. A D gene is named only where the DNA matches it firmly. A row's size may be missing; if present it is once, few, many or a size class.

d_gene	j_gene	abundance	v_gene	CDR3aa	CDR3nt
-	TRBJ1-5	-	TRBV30	CAWSMTGHQPQHF	TGTGCCTGGAGTATGACAGGACATCAGCCCCAGCATTTT
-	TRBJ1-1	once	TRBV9	CASSVAPQGRSLNTEAFF	TGTGCCAGCAGCGTAGCCCCGCAGGGGCGGTCCCTGAACACTGAAGCTTTCTTT
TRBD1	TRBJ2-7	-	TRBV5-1	CASKLGTGQVSYEQYF	TGCGCCAGCAAGCTTGGTACGGGACAGGTCAGTTACGAGCAGTACTTC
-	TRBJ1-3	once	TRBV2	CASSVLVSISGNTIYF	TGTGCCAGCAGTGTACTGGTTTCAATCTCTGGAAACACCATATATTTT
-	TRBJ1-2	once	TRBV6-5	CASTPRQGHGYTF	TGTGCCAGCACCCCAAGGCAGGGCCATGGCTACACCTTC
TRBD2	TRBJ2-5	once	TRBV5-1	CASSRGLAGAETQYF	TGCGCCAGCAGCCGCGGACTAGCGGGGGCGGAGACCCAGTACTTC
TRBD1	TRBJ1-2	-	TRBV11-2	CASSPRTGSNYGYTF	TGTGCCAGCAGCCCCAGGACAGGAAGTAACTATGGCTACACCTTC
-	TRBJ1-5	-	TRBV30	CALPGGTCYSNQPQHF	TGTGCCTTGCCGGGGGGGACATGTTATAGCAATCAGCCCCAGCATTTT
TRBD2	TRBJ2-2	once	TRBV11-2	CASSLDGTSHGELFF	TGTGCCAGCAGCTTAGATGGGACTAGCCACGGGGAGCTGTTTTTT
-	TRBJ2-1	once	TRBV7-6	CASSPLGGSSYNEQFF	TGTGCCAGCAGCCCTCTCGGGGGTAGCTCCTACAATGAGCAGTTCTTC
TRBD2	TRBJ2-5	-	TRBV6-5	CASSRLAGGRETQYF	TGTGCCAGCAGCAGACTAGCGGGGGGGAGGGAGACCCAGTACTTC
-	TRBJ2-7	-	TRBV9	CASSVAGSYEQYF	TGTGCCAGCAGCGTTGCAGGCTCCTACGAGCAGTACTTC
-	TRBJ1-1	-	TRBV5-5	CASSSTGNTEAFF	TGTGCCAGCAGCTCCACAGGGAACACTGAAGCTTTCTTT
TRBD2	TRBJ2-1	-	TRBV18	CASSPPPSGGPTNWDEQFF	TGTGCCAGCTCACCACCGCCTAGCGGGGGACCGACCAACTGGGATGAGCAGTTCTTC
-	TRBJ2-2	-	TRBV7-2	CASSLASRNTGELFF	TGTGCCAGCAGCTTAGCGTCCAGGAACACCGGGGAGCTGTTTTTT
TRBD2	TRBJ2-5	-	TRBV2	CARLLAGVPETQYF	TGTGCCCGTCTCCTAGCGGGGGTCCCAGAGACCCAGTACTTC
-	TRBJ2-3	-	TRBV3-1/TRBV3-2	CASSKGGPYTDTQYF	TGTGCCAGCTCGAAAGGGGGACCCTACACAGATACGCAGTATTTT
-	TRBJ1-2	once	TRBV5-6	CASSFFDRNYGYTF	TGTGCCAGCAGCTTTTTCGACAGAAACTATGGCTACACCTTC
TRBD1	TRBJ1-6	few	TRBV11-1	CASSLQGVGSPLHF	TGTGCCAGCAGCCTACAGGGGGTGGGATCACCCCTCCACTTT
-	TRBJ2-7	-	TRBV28	CASSYLRGTYEQYF	TGTGCCAGCTCTTACCTGCGGGGAACCTACGAGCAGTACTTC
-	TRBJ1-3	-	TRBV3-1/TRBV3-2	CASSQVTRRGNTIYF	TGTGCCAGCAGCCAAGTAACCCGCAGGGGAAACACCATATATTTT
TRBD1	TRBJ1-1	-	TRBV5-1	CASSWDRGNTEAFF	TGCGCCAGCAGCTGGGACAGGGGGAACACTGAAGCTTTCTTT
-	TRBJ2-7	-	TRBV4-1	CASSQEQTGTYEQYF	TGCGCCAGCAGCCAAGAGCAAACAGGGACATACGAGCAGTACTTC
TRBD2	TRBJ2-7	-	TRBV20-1	CSASSPGGPGEQYF	TGCAGTGCTAGTAGTCCGGGGGGGCCGGGCGAGCAGTACTTC
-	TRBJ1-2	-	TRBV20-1	CSAPTTDRYTF	TGCAGTGCCCCTACGACAGATCGCTACACCTTC
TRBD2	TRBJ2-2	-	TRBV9	CASSVRNSGGTVFF	TGTGCCAGCAGCGTAAGAAATAGCGGGGGGACGGTGTTTTTT
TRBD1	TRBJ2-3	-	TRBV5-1	CASSLDRGDTQYF	TGCGCCAGCAGCTTAGACAGGGGGGATACGCAGTATTTT
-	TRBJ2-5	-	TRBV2	CASSDWTEETQYF	TGTGCCAGCAGTGACTGGACAGAAGAGACCCAGTACTTC